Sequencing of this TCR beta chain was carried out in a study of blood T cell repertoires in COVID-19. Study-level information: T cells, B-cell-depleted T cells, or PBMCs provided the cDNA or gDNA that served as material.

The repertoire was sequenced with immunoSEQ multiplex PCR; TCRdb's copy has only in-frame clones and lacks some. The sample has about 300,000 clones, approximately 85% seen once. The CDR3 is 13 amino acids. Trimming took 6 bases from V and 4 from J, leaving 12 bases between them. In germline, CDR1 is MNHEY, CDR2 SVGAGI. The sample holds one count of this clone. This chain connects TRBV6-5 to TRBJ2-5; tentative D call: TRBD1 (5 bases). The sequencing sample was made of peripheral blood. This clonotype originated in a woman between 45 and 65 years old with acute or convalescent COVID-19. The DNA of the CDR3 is TGTGCCAGCAGCCGGACATTTGGAGAGACCCAGTACTTC. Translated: CASSRTFGETQYF.